This passage covers 13 T cell receptor beta chains from one sample sequenced in a study of tumor-infiltrating lymphocytes in primary liver carcinoma. Germline DNA was also extracted, and blood RNA was taken from unsorted whole blood. Total RNA amounting to around 450 ng was the source from which TCR beta cDNA was made with a constant-region primer. Nested multiplex PCR, run for three rounds with slightly modified ARM-PCR, yielded TCR beta libraries. In the first two PCR rounds, TRBV1-TRBV30 forward primers were paired with a C-beta reverse primer, and each round lasted around 10 cycles. Using its own MiXCR run on the multiplex PCR reads, TCRdb lists one record per CDR3 protein. The top ten clones hold more than 15% of a sample with around 330,000 distinct CDR3 sequences, roughly three fifths of them seen once. What was sequenced was peripheral blood. Receptors originate from a woman aged 25 to 39 with primary liver carcinoma and hepatitis B virus infection.

The rearrangement links TRBV11-2 to TRBJ2-4, with D perhaps matching TRBD2 (5 bases). Deletions cut 2 bases from V and 10 bases from J, with 21 bases between. CDR1 and CDR2 (germline): SGHAT, FQNNGV. This CDR3 has 16 residues. CDR3 nucleotides: TGTGCCAGCAGCTTAACCCCGGGATTGGTCAGAAAAATTCAGTACTTC. Protein sequence: CASSLTPGLVRKIQYF.

As to this clonotype: One end of the junction is discordant with germline, which a read error may explain. The chain combines TRBV11-2 with TRBJ2-1, with no clear D. The CDR3 has 11 residues. Per the germline V gene, CDR1 is SGHAT and CDR2 is FQNNGV. The CDR3 nucleotides are TGTGTCAGCAGCTCGAGTAATGAGCAGTTCTTC. Translating gives CVSSSSNEQFF.

This sequence joins TRBV7-9 and TRBJ2-7; D may be TRBD2 (5 bases). V lost 1 base and J 3 bases, leaving 16 bases between the germline ends. The CDR3 covers 16 residues. Germline V CDR1 and CDR2: SEHNR, FQNEAQ (reference sequence). CDR3 DNA: TGTGCCAGCAGCTTAGGGACTGGTCAGAACGTCTACGAGCAGTACTTC. Residues: CASSLGTGQNVYEQYF.

This clonotype was seen only a few times. A much bigger clone sits one base away, suggesting this may be a read error. The chain links TRBV11-3 to TRBJ2-7, with D possibly called TRBD1 or TRBD2 (6 bases each). This CDR3 has 15 residues. Germline V CDR1 and CDR2: SGHNT, YENEEA. V was clipped by 6 bases and J by 1 base, with 16 bases between them. Here the CDR3 DNA reads TGTGCCAGCAGTCTGACGGGGGCCGTATCCTACGAGCAGTACTTC. As protein: CASSLTGAVSYEQYF.

The chain combines TRBV28 with TRBJ2-7; TRBD2 matches 7 bases. The CDR3 sequence is 13 residues long. Germline V CDR1 and CDR2: MDHEN, SYDVKM. Trimming took 5 bases from V and 3 from J; bases not matched to a gene: 4. Written as DNA, the CDR3 is TGTGCCAGCAGTGGCGGGAGTCTCTACGAGCAGTACTTC. Translating gives CASSGGSLYEQYF.

Comments on this clonotype: This clone may be a read error of a much larger clone one base away. The chain links TRBV29-1 to TRBJ1-1; a possible D gene is TRBD1 (5 bases). The CDR3 is 13 residues long. Germline values: CDR1 SQVTM, CDR2 ANQGSEA. V dropped 7 bases and J dropped 3 bases, with 15 bases sitting between them. The CDR3 loop is CSAGGVRDTEAFF. CDR3 nucleotide sequence: TGCAGCGCCGGGGGGGTCCGCGACACTGAAGCTTTCTTT.

Note on this clonotype: No conserved phenylalanine or tryptophan ends this CDR3, so it is likely a read error. This rearrangement joins TRBV7-9 to TRBJ1-2; tentatively, D is TRBD1 (5 bases). Germline V gene sequence: CDR1 SEHNR, CDR2 FQNEAQ (reference sequence). The CDR3 is 12 amino acids. Trimming shortened V by 3 bases and J by 9 bases, and 11 bases separated the two germline ends. This CDR3 reads CASSFSSGSYTS. The CDR3 nucleotides read TGTGCCAGCAGCTTTTCCTCAGGGAGCTACACCTCC.

A remark on this clonotype: An end of the junction differs from the germline gene, which may be a read error. The CDR3 here is CASSFLAGTAYNERFF. CDR3 nucleotide sequence: TGTGCCAGCAGTTTCCTAGCGGGAACGGCCTACAATGAGCGGTTCTTC. This chain joins TRBV11-2 and TRBJ2-1, with 9 positions matching TRBD2. Germline V gene sequence: CDR1 SGHAT, CDR2 FQNNGV. The CDR3 is 16 amino acids. Supplemented by reference TRBV11-2 and TRBJ2-1, the full variable domain reads EAGVAQSPRYKIIEKRQSVAFWCNPISGHATLYWYQQILGQGPKLLIQFQNNGVVDDSQLPKDRFSAERLKGVDSTLKIQPAKLEDSAVYLCASSFLAGTAYNERFFGPGTRLTVL.

This clonotype was counted once. At one boundary the junction diverges from the germline segment, which might be a read error. This chain uses TRBV6-5 with TRBJ2-1; a possible D gene is TRBD1 (5 bases). The CDR3 consists of 16 residues. Germline assignment: CDR1 MNHEY and CDR2 SVGAGI. The CDR3 region is CVSSYARASSYNEQFF. DNA for the CDR3: TGTGTCAGCAGTTACGCCAGGGCAAGCTCCTACAATGAGCAGTTCTTC.

A remark on this clonotype: With a much larger clone just one base away, this may be a read error. The chain uses TRBV29-1 and TRBJ1-1; D gene unclear. CDR1 is SQVTM, CDR2 ANQGSEA, per germline. This CDR3 region has 10 residues. CDR3 sequence reads: CSVVEAEVFF. CDR3 bases: TGCAGCGTTGTTGAGGCTGAAGTTTTCTTT.

The chain combines TRBV28 with TRBJ1-2; D ambiguous. Trimming stripped 3 bases from V and 6 bases from J, with 5 bases between. The CDR3 loop spans 11 amino acids. The germline V gene has CDR1 MDHEN and CDR2 SYDVKM. CDR3 loop: CASSFLDGYTF. CDR3 bases: TGTGCCAGCAGTTTCTTGGATGGCTACACCTTC.

A remark on this clonotype: The junction does not match germline at one end; this may be a read error. The rearrangement links TRBV6-1 to TRBJ2-6; 10 positions agree with TRBD2. This CDR3 is built from 18 residues. The germline V gene has CDR1 MNHNS and CDR2 SASEGT. The CDR3: CDSRKLAGHYSGTNVLTF. For the CDR3, the DNA is TGTGACAGCAGGAAACTAGCGGGACATTACTCTGGGACCAACGTCCTGACTTTC.

This chain uses TRBV5-4 with TRBJ2-3, with D perhaps matching TRBD1 (5 bases). The length of the CDR3 is 13 residues. Germline values: CDR1 SGHNT, CDR2 YYREEE (reference sequence). Trimming shortened V by 6 bases and J by 2 bases, and 10 bases separated the two germline ends. The CDR3 DNA is TGTGCCAGCAAACAGGCAGACACAGATACGCAGTATTTT. Encoded protein: CASKQADTDTQYF.